This entry lists 30 T cell receptor beta chains sequenced from one sample in a study of T cells of healthy individuals. Using its own MiXCR run on the 5' RACE reads, TCRdb lists one record per CDR3 protein. The sample includes more than 60,000 distinct CDR3 sequences, around 15% seen only once; the top ten take less than 6%. The source of these receptors is a human donor in good health.

This clonotype occurred many times. The gene calls are TRBV28 and TRBJ1-6; TRBD1 aligns across 10 bases. This CDR3 is 14 amino acids long. CDR1 is MDHEN and CDR2 is SYDVKM in the germline V gene. Trimming took 2 bases from V and 10 from J; bases not matched to a gene: 2. This chain's CDR3 is CASSLDRGRSPLHF. CDR3 DNA: TGTGCCAGCAGTTTAGACAGGGGGCGATCACCCCTCCACTTT.

This clonotype was seen more than once but under ten times. This chain links TRBV12-3 or TRBV12-4 with TRBJ1-6; perhaps TRBD1 as D (6 bases). V shed 10 bases and J shed 7 bases, with 14 bases lying between them. There are 13 residues in the CDR3. The CDR3 spells CATRTVRNSPLHF. Written as DNA, the CDR3 is TGTGCCACCAGGACAGTCAGAAATTCACCCCTCCACTTT.

This clonotype was recorded at least ten times. This chain uses TRBV10-3 with TRBJ2-1; 9 nucleotides match TRBD1. Germline V gives CDR1 ENHRY, CDR2 SYGVKD. V shed 6 bases, J shed 9 bases, and the junction held 12 bases outside the gene matches. The CDR3 has 15 amino acids. CDR3 amino acids: CAISKFGQGSIEQFF. DNA of the CDR3: TGTGCCATCAGCAAATTTGGACAGGGGAGCATTGAGCAGTTCTTC.

For this clonotype: At one end, the junction sequence differs from germline, possibly due to a read error. The rearrangement uses TRBV5-1 and TRBJ2-1, with 14 bases identical to TRBD2. Germline-derived CDR1 and CDR2 are SGHRS and YFSETQ. The CDR3 loop spans 19 amino acids. The CDR3 region is CAGSPKGLAGVNSYNEQFF. For the CDR3, the DNA is TGCGCCGGCAGCCCGAAGGGACTAGCGGGGGTTAACTCCTACAATGAGCAGTTCTTC.

The chain uses TRBV4-2 and TRBJ1-2, with a weak D call TRBD1 (5 bases). Germline assignment: CDR1 LGHNA and CDR2 YNFKEQ. Trimming took off 2 bases at V and 7 bases at J, with 17 bases between the two ends. This CDR3 spans 15 amino acids. The CDR3 region is CASSQNVGEGPGYTF. The CDR3 bases are TGTGCCAGCAGCCAAAACGTCGGTGAGGGGCCTGGCTACACCTTC.

The chain has TRBV7-6 and TRBJ2-6; D gene ambiguous. The CDR3 covers 13 residues. V dropped 6 bases and J dropped 0 bases, with 3 bases sitting between them. CDR1 is SGHVS, CDR2 FNYEAQ, per germline. CDR3 nucleotides: TGTGCCAGCAGGAGCTCTGGGGCCAACGTCCTGACTTTC. Protein product: CASRSSGANVLTF.

This clonotype was detected ten times or more. The chain uses TRBV10-1 and TRBJ2-3; D unresolved. Germline V gene sequence: CDR1 WNHNN, CDR2 SYGVQD (reference sequence). V lost 0 bases to trimming and J lost 6 bases, with 19 bases between them. This CDR3 has 17 amino acids. In DNA form, the CDR3 reads TGCGCCAGCAGTGAGTCTATGGCAGGCCTCCGGATTGATACGCAGTATTTT. Protein sequence: CASSESMAGLRIDTQYF.

The rearrangement uses TRBV4-1 and TRBJ2-3; weak D call: TRBD2 (6 bases). The CDR3 is made up of 16 amino acids. Germline lookup yields CDR1 MGHRA and CDR2 YSYEKL. V was trimmed by 2 bases and J by 2 bases, leaving 14 bases between them. Written as DNA, the CDR3 is TGCGCCAGCAGCCAAAAAAGCGGGTACCCCACAGATACGCAGTATTTT. It translates to CASSQKSGYPTDTQYF.

This clonotype has at least ten counts. This chain links TRBV10-3 with TRBJ2-5, with 9 bases identical to TRBD1. The CDR3 is 20 residues long. Germline V gives CDR1 ENHRY, CDR2 SYGVKD. V lost 0 bases to trimming and J lost 1 base; unmatched junction nucleotides: 15. CDR3 nucleotide sequence: TGTGCCATCAGTGAGTCCCGAATGTGGACAGGGGAAGATTTCCAAGAGACCCAGTACTTC. It is translated as CAISESRMWTGEDFQETQYF.

The rearrangement joins TRBV28 to TRBJ1-5; no clear D gene. This CDR3 is 15 amino acids long. CDR1 is MDHEN, CDR2 SYDVKM, per germline. V lost 5 bases and J 2 bases, leaving 13 bases between the germline ends. The CDR3 protein is CASSTPVVGNQPQHF. The CDR3, as DNA: TGTGCCAGCAGTACTCCGGTAGTGGGCAATCAGCCCCAGCATTTT.

This clonotype was recorded at least ten times. The rearrangement uses TRBV20-1 and TRBJ2-2; 8 bases line up with TRBD1. This CDR3 spans 17 amino acids. Germline lookup yields CDR1 DFQATT and CDR2 SNEGSKA (reference sequence). J lost 1 base, V lost 4 bases, and 11 bases had no gene match. CDR3: CSATPGQGPMNTGELFF. For the CDR3, the DNA is TGCAGTGCTACCCCCGGACAGGGACCTATGAACACCGGGGAGCTGTTTTTT.

This clonotype was counted only a few times. The rearrangement joins TRBV20-1 to TRBJ2-1; the D gene is possibly TRBD1 (6 bases). The CDR3 has 14 amino acids. Trimming took off 6 bases at V and 0 bases at J, with 12 bases between the two ends. Per germline, CDR1 DFQATT and CDR2 SNEGSKA (reference sequence). The CDR3 DNA is TGCAGTGCGGAACCAGGGGCCTCCTACAATGAGCAGTTCTTC. Protein: CSAEPGASYNEQFF.

The CDR3 sequence: CASSSGTNAVYGYTF. In DNA, the CDR3 is TGCGCCAGCAGCTCCGGGACAAACGCCGTCTATGGCTACACCTTC. The chain couples TRBV5-1 to TRBJ1-2, with a possible D match to TRBD1 (6 bases). CDR1 SGHRS and CDR2 YFSETQ come from the germline V gene. The CDR3 consists of 15 residues. V was cut by 3 bases and J by 4 bases, with 16 bases left in between.

The chain links TRBV2 to TRBJ2-1; weak D call: TRBD2 (7 bases). Per germline, CDR1 SNHLY and CDR2 FYNNEI. This CDR3 is built from 11 residues. V lost 6 bases and J 8 bases, leaving 8 bases between the germline ends. The CDR3 reads CASRGGDEQFF. The CDR3 nucleotides read TGTGCCAGCAGAGGGGGGGATGAGCAGTTCTTC. Supplemented by reference TRBV2 and TRBJ2-1, the full variable domain reads EPEVTQTPSHQVTQMGQEVILRCVPISNHLYFYWYRQILGQKVEFLVSFYNNEISEKSEIFDDQFSVERPDGSNFTLKIRSTKLEDSAMYFCASRGGDEQFFGPGTRLTVL.

The sample holds many counts of this clonotype. The chain recombines TRBV7-2 with TRBJ2-1; perhaps TRBD2 as D (6 bases). The CDR3 contains 16 residues. Trimming shortened V by 4 bases and J by 2 bases, and 15 bases separated the two germline ends. The germline V gene has CDR1 SGHTA and CDR2 FQGNSA. For the CDR3, the DNA is TGTGCCAGCAGCTCCTCTAGCGTAATCCCCTACAATGAGCAGTTCTTC. This gives the protein CASSSSSVIPYNEQFF.

This clonotype was found a few times. The V and J genes are TRBV20-1 and TRBJ2-5; no clear D gene. From germline, CDR1 is DFQATT and CDR2 SNEGSKA (reference sequence). CDR3 length: 11 amino acids. V lost 7 bases and J 0 bases, leaving 6 bases between the germline ends. The CDR3 nucleotides read TGCAGTGGAGACTACCAAGAGACCCAGTACTTC. Translated: CSGDYQETQYF.

This CDR3 is CASSQVWGPDTQYF. In nucleotides, the CDR3 is TGTGCCAGCAGCCAAGTCTGGGGGCCAGATACGCAGTATTTT. This chain joins TRBV14 and TRBJ2-3; D perhaps matches TRBD1 (6 bases). Germline V gene data show CDR1 as SGHDN and CDR2 as FVKESK. Trimming stripped 1 base from V and 4 bases from J, with 9 bases between. This CDR3 region has 14 residues.

This clonotype was detected only a few times. The J gene is TRBJ2-5, the V gene TRBV5-1; tentatively, D is TRBD2 (5 bases). V lost 2 bases, J lost 1 base, and 9 bases lay in between. The CDR3 is 14 amino acids. Germline V gene data show CDR1 as SGHRS and CDR2 as YFSETQ. CDR3 nucleotides: TGCGCCAGCAGCTTAGTAGGACTCCAAGAGACCCAGTACTTC. As protein: CASSLVGLQETQYF.

The chain uses TRBV6-5 and TRBJ1-1, with D unresolved. Trimming took off 5 bases at V and 5 bases at J, with 18 bases between the two ends. Germline CDR1 is MNHEY and CDR2 is SVGAGI. The CDR3 spans 15 residues. CDR3 in DNA: TGTGCCAGCAGTCGTCCGCAACTCGGGGAGACTGAAGCTTTCTTT. Protein sequence: CASSRPQLGETEAFF.

This clonotype has at least ten counts. The chain joins TRBV28 to TRBJ2-7, with 9 bases that match TRBD1. CDR3 size: 15 residues. V dropped 3 bases and J dropped 7; count of bases not matched to a gene: 10. Looked up from germline, CDR1 is MDHEN and CDR2 is SYDVKM. The DNA of the CDR3 is TGTGCCAGCAGTTTCCCCGGGACAGGGCGAAGAGAGCAGTACTTC. This translates into CASSFPGTGRREQYF.

As regards this clonotype: A junction boundary mismatches the germline segment, possibly from a read error. This chain links TRBV5-1 with TRBJ2-3; the D gene could be TRBD1 or TRBD2 (5 bases each). The V gene's germline CDR1 is SGHRS and CDR2 YFSETQ. CDR3 length: 14 amino acids. CDR3 loop: CASSARGSTDTQYF. CDR3 bases: TGTGCCAGCAGCGCCCGGGGCAGCACAGATACGCAGTATTTT.

The rearrangement links TRBV7-6 to TRBJ2-7; perhaps D is TRBD1 or TRBD2 (5 bases each). The CDR3 consists of 13 residues. Per the germline V gene, CDR1 is SGHVS and CDR2 is FNYEAQ. With 3 bases removed from V and 2 bases from J, the gap between germline ends came to 8 bases. The CDR3 region is CASSLGPPYEQYF. Written as DNA, the CDR3 is TGTGCCAGCAGCTTGGGACCCCCCTACGAGCAGTACTTC. The full variable domain, completed using reference TRBV7-6 and TRBJ2-7, is GAGVSQSPRYKVTKRGQDVALRCDPISGHVSLYWYRQALGQGPEFLTYFNYEAQQDKSGLPNDRFSAERPEGSISTLTIQRTEQRDSAMYRCASSLGPPYEQYFGPGTRLTVT.

This clonotype was found many times. The CDR3 here is CASSLGPGANSPLHF. CDR3 sequence (DNA): TGTGCCAGCAGCTTAGGCCCAGGGGCTAATTCACCCCTCCACTTT. The chain has TRBV7-9 and TRBJ1-6, with TRBD1 as a possible D gene (6 bases). The CDR3 runs to 15 residues. V lost 1 base to trimming and J lost 6 bases, with 10 bases between them. Looked up from germline, CDR1 is SEHNR and CDR2 is FQNEAQ (reference sequence).

This clonotype was observed many times. The rearrangement joins TRBV3-1 to TRBJ2-2; TRBD1 might be the D (6 bases). Germline assignment: CDR1 LGHDT and CDR2 YNNKEL (reference sequence). V was pared by 4 bases and J by 1 base, with 10 bases between. This CDR3 spans 15 amino acids. CDR3 DNA: TGTGCCAGCAGCCCCGGGACAAAGAACACCGGGGAGCTGTTTTTT. Translating gives CASSPGTKNTGELFF.

This clonotype was detected only a few times. The rearrangement uses TRBV2 and TRBJ2-3; a weak D match, TRBD1 (6 bases). CDR1 and CDR2 from the germline V gene are SNHLY and FYNNEI. Trimming took off 7 bases at V and 2 bases at J, with 13 bases between the two ends. CDR3 size: 14 residues. The CDR3 loop is CASIGQRITDTQYF. As DNA, the CDR3 is TGTGCCAGCATCGGACAGAGGATCACAGATACGCAGTATTTT.

This clonotype has only one observation. The junction departs from germline at one end; a sequencing error may be responsible. The chain uses TRBV18 and TRBJ2-1; 10 bases match TRBD2. This CDR3 region has 15 residues. CDR1 and CDR2 from the germline V gene are KGHSH and LQKENI. The CDR3, as DNA: TGTGTCAGCTCAGAGGGGCTAGCGGGAGCAAATGAGCAGTTCTTC. Protein: CVSSEGLAGANEQFF. The full variable domain, in which reference TRBV18 and TRBJ2-1 provide the parts outside the CDR3, is NAGVMQNPRHLVRRRGQEARLRCSPMKGHSHVYWYRQLPEEGLKFMVYLQKENIIDESGMPKERFSAEFPKEGPSILRIQQVVRGDSAAYFCVSSEGLAGANEQFFGPGTRLTVL.

This clonotype was observed many times. The V call is TRBV5-1, the J call TRBJ2-3; D call uncertain. Trimming took 1 base from V and 2 from J, leaving 8 bases between them. The CDR3 length is 14 residues. CDR1 SGHRS and CDR2 YFSETQ come from the germline V gene. The DNA for the CDR3 is TGCGCCAGCAGCTTGAACGACCTCACAGATACGCAGTATTTT. This sequence encodes CASSLNDLTDTQYF.

This clonotype has at least ten counts. This rearrangement joins TRBV29-1 to TRBJ2-5, with D maybe TRBD1 (6 bases). V lost 7 bases to trimming and J lost 2 bases, with 8 bases between them. The germline gives CDR1 SQVTM, CDR2 ANQGSEA. The CDR3 totals 11 residues. The DNA for the CDR3 is TGCAGCGCAGGACAGCAAGAGACCCAGTACTTC. Amino acid sequence: CSAGQQETQYF.

This CDR3 reads CASSLEFDPADTQYF. For the CDR3, the DNA is TGTGCCAGCAGCTTAGAGTTCGACCCGGCAGATACGCAGTATTTT. V is TRBV11-2 and J is TRBJ2-3; no firm D call. The length of the CDR3 is 15 residues. V lost 0 bases to trimming and J lost 4 bases, with 11 bases between them. Germline values: CDR1 SGHAT, CDR2 FQNNGV.

This clonotype was seen many times. This chain links TRBV25-1 with TRBJ2-5; D is undetermined. V was shortened by 1 base and J by 5 bases, with 20 bases between the two germline ends. Germline assignment: CDR1 MGHDK and CDR2 SYGVNS. The CDR3 runs 17 residues. The CDR3 protein is CASSESEATPFGETQYF. CDR3 DNA sequence: TGTGCCAGCAGTGAATCTGAGGCTACCCCTTTTGGGGAGACCCAGTACTTC.